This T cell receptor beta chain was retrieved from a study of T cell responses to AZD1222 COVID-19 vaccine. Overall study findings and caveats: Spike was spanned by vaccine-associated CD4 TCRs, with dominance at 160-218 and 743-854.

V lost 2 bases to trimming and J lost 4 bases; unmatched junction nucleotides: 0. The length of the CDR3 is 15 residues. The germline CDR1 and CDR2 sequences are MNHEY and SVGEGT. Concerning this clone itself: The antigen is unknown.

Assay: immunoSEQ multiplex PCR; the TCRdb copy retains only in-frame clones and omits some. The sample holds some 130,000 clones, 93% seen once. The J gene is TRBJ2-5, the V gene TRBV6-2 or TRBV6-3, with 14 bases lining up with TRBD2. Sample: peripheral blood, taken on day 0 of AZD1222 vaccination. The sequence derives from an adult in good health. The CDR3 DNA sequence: TGTGCCAGCAGTTACGGACTAGCGGGAGGAGAGACCCAGTACTTC. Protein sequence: CASSYGLAGGETQYF.